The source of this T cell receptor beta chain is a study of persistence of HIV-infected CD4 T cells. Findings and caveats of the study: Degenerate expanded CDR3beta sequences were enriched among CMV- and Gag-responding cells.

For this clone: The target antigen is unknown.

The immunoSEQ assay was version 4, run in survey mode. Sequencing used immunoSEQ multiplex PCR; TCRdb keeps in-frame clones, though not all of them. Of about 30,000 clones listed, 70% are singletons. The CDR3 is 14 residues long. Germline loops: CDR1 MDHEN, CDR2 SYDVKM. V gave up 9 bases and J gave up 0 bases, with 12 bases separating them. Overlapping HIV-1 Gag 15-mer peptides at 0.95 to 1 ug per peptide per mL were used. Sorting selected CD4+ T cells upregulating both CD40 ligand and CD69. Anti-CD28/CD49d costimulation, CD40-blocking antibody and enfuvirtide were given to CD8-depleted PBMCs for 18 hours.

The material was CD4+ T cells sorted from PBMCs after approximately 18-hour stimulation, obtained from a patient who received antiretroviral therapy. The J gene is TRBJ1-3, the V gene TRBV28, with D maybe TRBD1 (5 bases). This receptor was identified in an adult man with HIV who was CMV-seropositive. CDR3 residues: CASGRGSSGNTIYF. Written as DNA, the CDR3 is TGTGCCAGTGGGCGGGGGAGCTCTGGAAACACCATATATTTT.